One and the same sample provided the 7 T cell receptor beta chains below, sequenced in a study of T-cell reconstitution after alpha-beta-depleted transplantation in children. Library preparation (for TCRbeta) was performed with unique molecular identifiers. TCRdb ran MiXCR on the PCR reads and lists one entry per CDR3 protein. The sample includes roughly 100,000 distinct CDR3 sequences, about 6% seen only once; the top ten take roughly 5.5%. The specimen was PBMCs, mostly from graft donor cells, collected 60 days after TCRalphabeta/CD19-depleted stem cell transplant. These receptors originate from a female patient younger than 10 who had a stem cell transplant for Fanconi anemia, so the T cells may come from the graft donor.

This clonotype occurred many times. The CDR3: CASSSWRGGELFF. CDR3 nucleotide sequence: TGTGCCAGCAGTAGTTGGAGGGGCGGGGAGCTGTTTTTT. The chain links TRBV12-3 or TRBV12-4 to TRBJ2-2, with a tentative D call TRBD2 (6 bases). V dropped 5 bases and J dropped 7 bases, with 11 bases sitting between them. This CDR3 is 13 amino acids long.

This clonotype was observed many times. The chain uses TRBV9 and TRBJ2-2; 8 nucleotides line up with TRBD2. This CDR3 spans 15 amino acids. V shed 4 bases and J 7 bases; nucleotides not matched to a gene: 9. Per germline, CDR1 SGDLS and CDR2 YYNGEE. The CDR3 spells CASSSGLARVGELFF. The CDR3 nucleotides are TGTGCCAGCAGCTCCGGACTAGCCAGGGTCGGGGAGCTGTTTTTT.

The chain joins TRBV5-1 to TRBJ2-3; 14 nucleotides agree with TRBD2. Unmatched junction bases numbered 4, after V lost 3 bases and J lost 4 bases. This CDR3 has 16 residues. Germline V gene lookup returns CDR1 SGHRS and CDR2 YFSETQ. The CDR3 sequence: CASSWGLAGEADTQYF. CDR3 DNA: TGCGCCAGCAGCTGGGGACTAGCGGGAGAAGCAGATACGCAGTATTTT.

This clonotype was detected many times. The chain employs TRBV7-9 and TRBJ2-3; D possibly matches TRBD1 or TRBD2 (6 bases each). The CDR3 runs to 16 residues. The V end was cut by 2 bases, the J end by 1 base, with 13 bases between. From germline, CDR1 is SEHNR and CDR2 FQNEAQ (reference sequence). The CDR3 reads CASSLYNREGTDTQYF. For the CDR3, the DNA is TGTGCCAGCAGCTTATACAACAGGGAGGGCACAGATACGCAGTATTTT.

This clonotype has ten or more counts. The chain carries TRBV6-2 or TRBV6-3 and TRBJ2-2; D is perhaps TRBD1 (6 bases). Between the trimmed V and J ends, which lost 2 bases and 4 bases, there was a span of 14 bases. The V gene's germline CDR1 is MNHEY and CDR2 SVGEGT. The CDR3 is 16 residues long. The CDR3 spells CASSYVWQGSTGELFF. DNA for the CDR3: TGTGCCAGCAGTTACGTGTGGCAGGGGAGCACCGGGGAGCTGTTTTTT.

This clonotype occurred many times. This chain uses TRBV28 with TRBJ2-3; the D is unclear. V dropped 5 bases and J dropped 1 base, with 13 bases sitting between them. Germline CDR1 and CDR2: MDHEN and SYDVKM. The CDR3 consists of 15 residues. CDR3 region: CASSVDPTGTDTQYF. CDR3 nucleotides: TGTGCCAGCAGTGTGGACCCAACCGGCACAGATACGCAGTATTTT.

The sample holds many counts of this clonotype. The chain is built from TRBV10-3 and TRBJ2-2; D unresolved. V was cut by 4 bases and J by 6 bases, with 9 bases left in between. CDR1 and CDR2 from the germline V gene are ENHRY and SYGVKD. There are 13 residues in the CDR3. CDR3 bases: TGTGCCATCAGTGCCCCCCCGGCCGGGGAGCTGTTTTTT. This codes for CAISAPPAGELFF.